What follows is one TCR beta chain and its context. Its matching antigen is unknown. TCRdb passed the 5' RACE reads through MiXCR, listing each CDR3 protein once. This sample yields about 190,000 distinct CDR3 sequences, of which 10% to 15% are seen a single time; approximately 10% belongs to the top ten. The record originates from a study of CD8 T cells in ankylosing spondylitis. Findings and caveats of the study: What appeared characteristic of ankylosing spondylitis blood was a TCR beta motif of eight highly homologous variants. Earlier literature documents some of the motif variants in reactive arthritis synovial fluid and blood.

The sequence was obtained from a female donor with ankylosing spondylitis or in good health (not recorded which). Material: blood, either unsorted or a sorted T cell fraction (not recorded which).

The CDR3 DNA is TGTGCCAGCAGCCCTCGGACTAGCGGGAGATCTACGCAGTATTTT. Its translation is CASSPRTSGRSTQYF. The chain uses TRBV7-2 and TRBJ2-3; TRBD2 agrees at 13 bases. Germline-derived CDR1 and CDR2 are SGHTA and FQGNSA. The CDR3 has 15 residues. Trimming at V came to 5 bases and at J to 8 bases, leaving 7 bases not matched to a gene.